The source of this T cell receptor (beta chain) is a study of cytomegalovirus exposure and HLA in healthy donors. The study, taken as a whole, reports: Later findings reportedly placed an Asian-associated ancestry cluster below the approximately 700-donor mean for N-insertions. Follow-up analysis later connected one missense variant in DCLRE1C with trimming of TCR beta V- and J-genes. Researchers catalogued over 150 TCR beta chains as cytomegalovirus-associated.

The CDR3 extends over 18 amino acids. Looked up from germline, CDR1 is SGHRS and CDR2 is YFSETQ. Unmatched junction bases numbered 16, after V lost 7 bases and J lost 0 bases. PCR was performed using 60 Vbeta and 13 Jbeta primers. Using immunoSEQ multiplex PCR, the repertoire was profiled, and TCRdb retains in-frame clones only, with some absent. The data hold hundreds of thousands of clones, with approximately 70% observed a single time. Comment on this clone: The antigen remains unidentified.

Material: PBMCs. V usage is TRBV5-1 and J usage is TRBJ2-3; 8 bases line up with TRBD2. This receptor was taken from a female donor in good health and CMV-seronegative. The CDR3 here is CASQLASGPPLSTDTQYF. The CDR3 nucleotides read TGCGCCAGCCAGCTTGCTAGCGGGCCCCCGCTTAGCACAGATACGCAGTATTTT.